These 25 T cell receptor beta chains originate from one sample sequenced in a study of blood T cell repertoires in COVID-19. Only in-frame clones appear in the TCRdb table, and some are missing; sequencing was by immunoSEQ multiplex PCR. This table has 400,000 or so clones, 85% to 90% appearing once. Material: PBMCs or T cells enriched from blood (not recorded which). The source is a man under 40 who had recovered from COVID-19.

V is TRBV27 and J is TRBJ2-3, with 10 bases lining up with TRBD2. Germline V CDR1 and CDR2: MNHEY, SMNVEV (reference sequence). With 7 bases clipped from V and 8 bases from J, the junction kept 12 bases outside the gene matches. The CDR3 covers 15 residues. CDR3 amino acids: CASKRLAGEARTQYF. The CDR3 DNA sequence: TGTGCCAGCAAGCGGCTAGCGGGAGAGGCCCGTACGCAGTATTTT.

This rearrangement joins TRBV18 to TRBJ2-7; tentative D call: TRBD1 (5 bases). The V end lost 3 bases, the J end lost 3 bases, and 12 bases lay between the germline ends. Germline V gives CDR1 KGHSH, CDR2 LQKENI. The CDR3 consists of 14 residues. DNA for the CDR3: TGTGCCAGCTCACCTCGACAGCGAGACTACGAGCAGTACTTC. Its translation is CASSPRQRDYEQYF.

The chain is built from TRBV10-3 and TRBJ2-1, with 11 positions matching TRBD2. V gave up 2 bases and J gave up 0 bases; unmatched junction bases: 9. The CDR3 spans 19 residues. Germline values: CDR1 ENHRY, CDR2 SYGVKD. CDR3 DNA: TGTGCCATCAGTGAGCTATGGACTAGCGGGTTCAGCTCCTACAATGAGCAGTTCTTC. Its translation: CAISELWTSGFSSYNEQFF.

CDR3 coding DNA: TGTGCCAGCGCCCGTGGTAGAACTAGCACAGATACGCAGTATTTT. As protein: CASARGRTSTDTQYF. The rearrangement joins TRBV3-1 (or the pseudogene TRBV3-2) to TRBJ2-3; D remains unclear. The germline gives CDR1 LGHDT, CDR2 YNNKEL (reference sequence). The CDR3 consists of 15 residues. V was clipped by 8 bases and J by 0 bases, with 15 bases between them.

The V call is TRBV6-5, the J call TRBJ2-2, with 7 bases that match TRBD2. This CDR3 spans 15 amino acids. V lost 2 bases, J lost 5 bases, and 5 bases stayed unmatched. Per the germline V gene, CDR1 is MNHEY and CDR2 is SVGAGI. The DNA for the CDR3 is TGTGCCAGCAGTTACGGCGGGAGTGGGACCGGGGAGCTGTTTTTT. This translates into CASSYGGSGTGELFF.

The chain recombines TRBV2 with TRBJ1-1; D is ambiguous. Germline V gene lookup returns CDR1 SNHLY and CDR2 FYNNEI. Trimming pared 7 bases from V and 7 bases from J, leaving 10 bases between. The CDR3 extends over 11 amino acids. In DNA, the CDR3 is TGTGCCAGCAACTACGACCTTGAAGCTTTCTTT. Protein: CASNYDLEAFF. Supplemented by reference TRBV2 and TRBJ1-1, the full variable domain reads EPEVTQTPSHQVTQMGQEVILRCVPISNHLYFYWYRQILGQKVEFLVSFYNNEISEKSEIFDDQFSVERPDGSNFTLKIRSTKLEDSAMYFCASNYDLEAFFGQGTRLTVV.

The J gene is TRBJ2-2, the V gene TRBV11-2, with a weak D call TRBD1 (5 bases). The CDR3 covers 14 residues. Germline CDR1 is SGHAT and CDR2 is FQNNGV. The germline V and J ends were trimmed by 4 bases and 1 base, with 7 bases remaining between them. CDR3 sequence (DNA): TGTGCCAGCAGCTGGCAGGGGAACACCGGGGAGCTGTTTTTT. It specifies CASSWQGNTGELFF.

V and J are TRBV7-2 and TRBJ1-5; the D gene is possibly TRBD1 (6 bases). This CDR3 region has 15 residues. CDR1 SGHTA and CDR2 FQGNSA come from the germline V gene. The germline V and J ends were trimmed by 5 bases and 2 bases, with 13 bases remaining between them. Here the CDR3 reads CASSTQGAGNQPQHF. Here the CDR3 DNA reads TGTGCCAGCAGCACACAGGGCGCCGGCAATCAGCCCCAGCATTTT.

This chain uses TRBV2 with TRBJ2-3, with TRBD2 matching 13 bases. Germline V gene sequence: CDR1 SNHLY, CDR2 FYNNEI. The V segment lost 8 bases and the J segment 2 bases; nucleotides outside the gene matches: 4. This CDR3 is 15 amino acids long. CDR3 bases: TGTGCCAGCGGGACTAGCGGGATTTACACAGATACGCAGTATTTT. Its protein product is CASGTSGIYTDTQYF.

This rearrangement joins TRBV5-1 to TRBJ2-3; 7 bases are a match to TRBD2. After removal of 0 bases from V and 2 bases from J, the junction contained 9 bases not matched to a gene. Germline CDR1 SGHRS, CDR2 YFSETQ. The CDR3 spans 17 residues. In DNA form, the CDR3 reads TGCGCCAGCAGCTTGGCAGCCCTAGCGGCTTCCACAGATACGCAGTATTTT. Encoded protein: CASSLAALAASTDTQYF.

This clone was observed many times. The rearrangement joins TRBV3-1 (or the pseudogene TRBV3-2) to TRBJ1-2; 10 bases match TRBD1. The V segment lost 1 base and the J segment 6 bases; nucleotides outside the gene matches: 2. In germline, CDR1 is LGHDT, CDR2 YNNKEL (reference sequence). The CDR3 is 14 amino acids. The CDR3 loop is CASSQADRGDGYTF. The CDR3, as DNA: TGTGCCAGCAGCCAAGCGGACAGGGGGGATGGCTACACCTTC.

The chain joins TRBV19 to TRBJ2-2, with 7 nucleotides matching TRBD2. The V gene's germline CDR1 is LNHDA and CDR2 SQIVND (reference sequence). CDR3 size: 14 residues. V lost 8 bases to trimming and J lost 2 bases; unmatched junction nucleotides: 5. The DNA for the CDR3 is TGTGCCAGTGGGGGGGACGCAAACACCGGGGAGCTGTTTTTT. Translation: CASGGDANTGELFF.

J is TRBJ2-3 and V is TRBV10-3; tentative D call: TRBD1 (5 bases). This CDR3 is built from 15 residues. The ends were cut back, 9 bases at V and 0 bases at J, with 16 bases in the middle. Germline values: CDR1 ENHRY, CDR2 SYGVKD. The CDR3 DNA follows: TGTGCCATTCGAAAACAGGCAACTAGCACAGATACGCAGTATTTT. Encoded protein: CAIRKQATSTDTQYF.

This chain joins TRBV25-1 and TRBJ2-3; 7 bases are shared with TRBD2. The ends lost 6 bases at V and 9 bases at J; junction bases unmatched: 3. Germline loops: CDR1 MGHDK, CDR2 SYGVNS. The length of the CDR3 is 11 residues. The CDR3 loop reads CASSLLATQYF. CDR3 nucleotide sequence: TGTGCCAGCAGCCTACTAGCGACGCAGTATTTT.

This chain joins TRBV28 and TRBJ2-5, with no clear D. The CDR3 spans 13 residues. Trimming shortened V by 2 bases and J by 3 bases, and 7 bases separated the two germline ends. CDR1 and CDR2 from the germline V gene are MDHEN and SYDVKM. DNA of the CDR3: TGTGCCAGCAGTTTAGGGCAAGAAGAGACCCAGTACTTC. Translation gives CASSLGQEETQYF.

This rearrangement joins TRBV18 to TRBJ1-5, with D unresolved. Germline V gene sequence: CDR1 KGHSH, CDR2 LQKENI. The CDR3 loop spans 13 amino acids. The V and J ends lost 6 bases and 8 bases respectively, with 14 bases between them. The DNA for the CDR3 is TGTGCCAGCTCCCAGACGGCGGTTGAGCCCCAGCATTTT. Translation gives CASSQTAVEPQHF.

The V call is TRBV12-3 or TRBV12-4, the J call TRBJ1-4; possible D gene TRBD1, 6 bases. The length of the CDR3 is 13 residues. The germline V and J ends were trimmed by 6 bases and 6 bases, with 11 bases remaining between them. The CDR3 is CASSQGQDEKLFF. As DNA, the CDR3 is TGTGCCAGCAGCCAGGGACAAGATGAAAAACTGTTTTTT.

CDR3 DNA: TGTGCCAGCAGTTGGGGTTTTAGGGACTACCCCTACAATGAGCAGTTCTTC. As protein: CASSWGFRDYPYNEQFF. The chain couples TRBV27 to TRBJ2-1, with 7 bases lining up with TRBD2. V lost 4 bases, J lost 2 bases, and 11 bases stayed unmatched. Germline lookup yields CDR1 MNHEY and CDR2 SMNVEV (reference sequence). The CDR3 sequence is 17 residues long.

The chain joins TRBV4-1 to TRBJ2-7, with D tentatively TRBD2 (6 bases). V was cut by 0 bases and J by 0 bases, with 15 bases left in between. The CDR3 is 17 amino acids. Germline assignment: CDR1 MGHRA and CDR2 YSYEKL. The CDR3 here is CASSQENKGGTSYEQYF. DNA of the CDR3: TGCGCCAGCAGCCAAGAAAACAAAGGCGGGACCTCCTACGAGCAGTACTTC.

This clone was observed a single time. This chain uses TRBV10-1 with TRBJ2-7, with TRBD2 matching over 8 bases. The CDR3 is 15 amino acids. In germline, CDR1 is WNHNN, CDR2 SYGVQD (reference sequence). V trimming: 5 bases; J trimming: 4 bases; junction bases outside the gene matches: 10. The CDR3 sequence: CASSSGSPVGYEQYF. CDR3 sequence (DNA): TGCGCCAGCAGTAGCGGGAGTCCGGTTGGGTACGAGCAGTACTTC.

CDR3 sequence: CASSLSGSRGGNTIYF. Here the CDR3 DNA reads TGTGCCAGCAGCCTCTCCGGGAGCCGGGGTGGAAACACCATATATTTT. The chain links TRBV7-9 to TRBJ1-3; no clear D. V was trimmed by 5 bases and J by 3 bases, leaving 17 bases between them. The CDR3 runs to 16 residues. The germline CDR1 and CDR2 sequences are SEHNR and FQNEAQ (reference sequence).

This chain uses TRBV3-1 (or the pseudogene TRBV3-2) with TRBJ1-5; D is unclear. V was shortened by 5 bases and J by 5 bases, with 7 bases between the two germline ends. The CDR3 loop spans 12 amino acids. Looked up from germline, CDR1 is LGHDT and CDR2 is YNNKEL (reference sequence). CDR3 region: CASSEGHQPQHF. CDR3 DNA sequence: TGTGCCAGCAGCGAGGGCCATCAGCCCCAGCATTTT.

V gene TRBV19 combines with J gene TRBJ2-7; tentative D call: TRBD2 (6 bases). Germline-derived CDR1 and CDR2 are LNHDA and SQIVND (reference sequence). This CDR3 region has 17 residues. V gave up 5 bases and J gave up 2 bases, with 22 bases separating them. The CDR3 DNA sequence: TGTGCCAGTAGTTCTCGCCTACTTGGACTACGGACCTACGAGCAGTACTTC. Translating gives CASSSRLLGLRTYEQYF.

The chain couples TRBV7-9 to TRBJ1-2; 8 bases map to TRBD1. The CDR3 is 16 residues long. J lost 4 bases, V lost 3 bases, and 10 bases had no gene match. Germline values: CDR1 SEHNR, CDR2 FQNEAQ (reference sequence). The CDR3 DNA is TGTGCCAGCAGCTTCGACGACGGGACAGGATTCTATGGCTACACCTTC. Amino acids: CASSFDDGTGFYGYTF. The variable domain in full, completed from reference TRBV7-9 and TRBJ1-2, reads DTGVSQNPRHKITKRGQNVTFRCDPISEHNRLYWYRQTLGQGPEFLTYFQNEAQLEKSRLLSDRFSAERPKGSFSTLEIQRTEQGDSAMYLCASSFDDGTGFYGYTFGSGTRLTVV.

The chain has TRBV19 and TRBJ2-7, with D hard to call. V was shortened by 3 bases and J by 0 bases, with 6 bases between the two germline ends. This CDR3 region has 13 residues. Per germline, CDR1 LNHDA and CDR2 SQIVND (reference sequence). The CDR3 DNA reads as TGTGCCAGTAGTATGACTGGCTCCTACGAGCAGTACTTC. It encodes CASSMTGSYEQYF.